The 14 T cell receptor beta chains presented below share a single source sample, sequenced in a study of human T cells and chemical hapten exposure. In TCRdb, the 5' RACE reads were re-called with MiXCR into one record per CDR3 protein. The data contain roughly 110,000 distinct CDR3 sequences, 15% to 20% of them singletons. The starting material, unfractionated whole blood, was used for total RNA extraction. These receptors were collected from a human donor in good health.

J is TRBJ1-1 and V is TRBV5-5; possibly TRBD1 for D (5 bases). Germline CDR1 and CDR2: SGHKS and YYEKEE (reference sequence). This CDR3 spans 14 amino acids. Trimming took off 6 bases at V and 4 bases at J, with 16 bases between the two ends. The CDR3, as DNA: TGTGCCAGCACCATGGAGGGGTTGGGCACTGAAGCTTTCTTT. It specifies CASTMEGLGTEAFF. The whole variable domain, remainder taken from reference TRBV5-5 and TRBJ1-1, is DAGVTQSPTHLIKTRGQQVTLRCSPISGHKSVSWYQQVLGQGPQFIFQYYEKEERGRGNFPDRFSARQFPNYSSELNVNALLLGDSALYLCASTMEGLGTEAFFGQGTRLTVV.

This chain uses TRBV7-9 with TRBJ2-1; 13 bases agree with TRBD2. The CDR3 contains 17 residues. The V and J ends lost 4 bases and 4 bases, in that order; junction bases with no gene match: 7. In germline, CDR1 is SEHNR, CDR2 FQNEAQ (reference sequence). The CDR3 DNA is TGTGCCAGCAGCTCACTCAGGACTAGCGGGAGTTACAATGAGCAGTTCTTC. Translated: CASSSLRTSGSYNEQFF.

The chain couples TRBV11-2 to TRBJ1-1, with D maybe TRBD1 (6 bases). CDR3 length: 15 residues. V was clipped by 5 bases and J by 0 bases, with 13 bases between them. The germline CDR1 and CDR2 sequences are SGHAT and FQNNGV. As DNA, the CDR3 is TGTGCCAGCAGCCGACAGGAAAGCATGAACACTGAAGCTTTCTTT. Amino acids: CASSRQESMNTEAFF.

This clonotype was counted many times. The V gene is TRBV28, the J gene TRBJ2-6; D unclear. Germline V lookup: CDR1 MDHEN, CDR2 SYDVKM. The CDR3 covers 14 residues. The germline V and J ends were trimmed by 8 bases and 0 bases, with 8 bases remaining between them. This CDR3 is CASGKSSGANVLTF. The CDR3 region has the DNA TGTGCCAGCGGAAAAAGCTCTGGGGCCAACGTCCTGACTTTC.

The chain employs TRBV6-5 and TRBJ2-5; 7 bases align to TRBD2. Germline trimming cut 8 bases from V and 1 base from J; bases unmatched to any gene: 16. The CDR3 is 17 residues long. The germline V gene has CDR1 MNHEY and CDR2 SVGAGI. DNA for the CDR3: TGTGCCAGCTCAAACCCCGGGGGAGCGGGACCCCAAGAGACCCAGTACTTC. Protein sequence: CASSNPGGAGPQETQYF.

This clonotype came up a few times. The rearrangement uses TRBV19 and TRBJ2-1, with 9 bases aligning to TRBD2. CDR3 length: 15 residues. CDR1 and CDR2 from the germline V gene are LNHDA and SQIVND (reference sequence). Trimming removed 2 bases from V and 6 bases from J; junction bases left unmatched: 5. CDR3 amino acids: CASSISSGIFNEQFF. The CDR3 coding sequence is TGTGCCAGTAGTATATCTAGCGGGATCTTCAATGAGCAGTTCTTC.

This clonotype was found a few times. The genes are TRBV6-2 or TRBV6-3 and TRBJ1-2; 10 bases match TRBD1. The germline V gene encodes CDR1 MNHEY and CDR2 SVGEGT. V trimming: 5 bases; J trimming: 5 bases; junction bases outside the gene matches: 5. This CDR3 comprises 14 residues. CDR3 bases: TGTGCCAGCAGTGAAGGACAGGGGGTATATGGCTACACCTTC. Amino acids: CASSEGQGVYGYTF.

The V call is TRBV6-5, the J call TRBJ2-3; D is possibly TRBD2 (5 bases). Trimming shortened V by 0 bases and J by 4 bases, and 5 bases separated the two germline ends. Germline V gene lookup returns CDR1 MNHEY and CDR2 SVGAGI. This CDR3 is 13 amino acids long. In DNA form, the CDR3 reads TGTGCCAGCAGTTACTCGAGGGCAGATACGCAGTATTTT. Its protein product is CASSYSRADTQYF.

This clonotype was seen a handful of times. The chain uses TRBV11-3 and TRBJ2-6; D is possibly TRBD1 (6 bases). V lost 5 bases and J 0 bases, leaving 11 bases between the germline ends. The CDR3 spans 16 residues. The germline V gene encodes CDR1 SGHNT and CDR2 YENEEA. CDR3 loop: CASSPEGDSGANVLTF. Written as DNA, the CDR3 is TGTGCCAGCAGCCCAGAGGGGGACTCTGGGGCCAACGTCCTGACTTTC.

This clonotype appeared a single time. This chain links TRBV6-5 with TRBJ1-2, with 9 bases aligning to TRBD1. There are 15 residues in the CDR3. CDR1 and CDR2 from the germline V gene are MNHEY and SVGAGI. V shed 6 bases, J shed 8 bases, and the junction held 13 bases outside the gene matches. The CDR3 DNA reads as TGTGCCAGCAGGCAAAGAATACAGGGGGCGTGGGGCTACACCTTC. Encoded protein: CASRQRIQGAWGYTF.

This chain links TRBV20-1 with TRBJ2-4; maybe TRBD2 (6 bases). Looked up from germline, CDR1 is DFQATT and CDR2 is SNEGSKA (reference sequence). The CDR3 extends over 13 amino acids. The V gene lost 3 bases and the J gene lost 7 bases, with 13 bases spanning the gap. In nucleotides, the CDR3 is TGCAGTGCTAGTCCCGGGAGAAGGAACATTCAGTACTTC. Its translation is CSASPGRRNIQYF.

The sample holds a few counts of this clonotype. The chain combines TRBV13 with TRBJ1-6, with D unresolved. Between the trimmed V and J ends, which lost 7 bases and 0 bases, there was a span of 13 bases. Germline V gene data show CDR1 as PRHDT and CDR2 as FYEKMQ (reference sequence). The CDR3 consists of 16 residues. The CDR3 spells CASTLRGSSYNSPLHF. The CDR3 DNA reads as TGTGCCAGCACCCTTCGAGGGAGCTCCTATAATTCACCCCTCCACTTT.

This chain links TRBV6-2 or TRBV6-3 with TRBJ1-5, with 9 bases lining up with TRBD1. The V gene end was trimmed by 0 bases and the J gene end by 6 bases; junction bases not matched to a gene: 3. From germline, CDR1 is MNHEY and CDR2 SVGEGT. The CDR3 has 15 residues. The CDR3 bases are TGTGCCAGCAGTTACTCAGGACAGGGGACTCAGCCCCAGCATTTT. This encodes CASSYSGQGTQPQHF.

The rearrangement links TRBV7-2 to TRBJ2-5; no reliable D call. There are 12 residues in the CDR3. In germline, CDR1 is SGHTA, CDR2 FQGNSA. V shed 3 bases and J shed 4 bases, with 6 bases lying between them. DNA of the CDR3: TGTGCCAGCAGCTTGTACTCAGAGACCCAGTACTTC. It is translated as CASSLYSETQYF.